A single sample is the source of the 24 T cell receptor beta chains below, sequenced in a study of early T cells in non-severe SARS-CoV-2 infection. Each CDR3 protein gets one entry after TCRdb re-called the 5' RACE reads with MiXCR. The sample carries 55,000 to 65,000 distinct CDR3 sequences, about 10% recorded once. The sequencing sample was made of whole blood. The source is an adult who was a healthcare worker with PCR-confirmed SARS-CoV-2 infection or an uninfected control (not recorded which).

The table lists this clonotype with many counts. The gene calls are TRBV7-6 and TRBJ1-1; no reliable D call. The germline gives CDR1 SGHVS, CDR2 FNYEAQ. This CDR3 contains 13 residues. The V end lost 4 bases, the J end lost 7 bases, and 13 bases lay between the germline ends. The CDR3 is CASSSRSEGEAFF. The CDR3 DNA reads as TGTGCCAGCAGCTCTCGTTCGGAGGGTGAAGCTTTCTTT.

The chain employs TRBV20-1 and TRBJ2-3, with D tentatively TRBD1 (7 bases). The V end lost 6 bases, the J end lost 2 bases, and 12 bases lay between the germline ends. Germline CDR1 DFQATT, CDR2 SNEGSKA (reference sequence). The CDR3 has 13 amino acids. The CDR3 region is CSAEGQLTDTQYF. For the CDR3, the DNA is TGCAGTGCGGAGGGACAGCTCACAGATACGCAGTATTTT.

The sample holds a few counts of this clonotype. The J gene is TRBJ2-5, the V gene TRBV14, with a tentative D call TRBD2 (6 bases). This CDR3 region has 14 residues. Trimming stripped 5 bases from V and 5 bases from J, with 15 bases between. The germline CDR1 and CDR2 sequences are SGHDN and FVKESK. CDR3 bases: TGTGCCAGCAGCTATTCCGCGGGGAAGGAGACCCAGTACTTC. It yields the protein CASSYSAGKETQYF.

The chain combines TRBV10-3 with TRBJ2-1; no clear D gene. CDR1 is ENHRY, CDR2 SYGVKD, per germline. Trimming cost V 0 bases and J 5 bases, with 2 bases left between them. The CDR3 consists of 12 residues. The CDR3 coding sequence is TGTGCCATCAGTGAGTCCAACAATGAGCAGTTCTTC. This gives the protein CAISESNNEQFF.

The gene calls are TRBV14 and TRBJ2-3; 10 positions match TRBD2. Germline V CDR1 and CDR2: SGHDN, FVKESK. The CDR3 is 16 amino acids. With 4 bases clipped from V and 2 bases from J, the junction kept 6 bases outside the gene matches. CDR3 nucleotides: TGTGCCAGCAGCCGTCTACTAGCGGGGAACACAGATACGCAGTATTTT. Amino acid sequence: CASSRLLAGNTDTQYF.

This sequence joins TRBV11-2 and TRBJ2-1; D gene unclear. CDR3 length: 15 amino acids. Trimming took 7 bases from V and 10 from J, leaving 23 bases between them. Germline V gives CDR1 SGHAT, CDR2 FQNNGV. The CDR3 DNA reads TGTGCCAGCACCTCGTGGCCAGCCGGCCTAATCGAGCAGTTCTTC. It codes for CASTSWPAGLIEQFF.

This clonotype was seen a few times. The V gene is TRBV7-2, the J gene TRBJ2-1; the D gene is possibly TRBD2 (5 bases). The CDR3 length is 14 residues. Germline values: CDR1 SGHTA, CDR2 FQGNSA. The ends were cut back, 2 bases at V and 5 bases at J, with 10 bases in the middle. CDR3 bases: TGTGCCAGCAGCTTATTCCAAGCGGACAATGAGCAGTTCTTC. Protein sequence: CASSLFQADNEQFF. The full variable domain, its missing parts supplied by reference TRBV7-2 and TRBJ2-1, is GAGVSQSPSNKVTEKGKDVELRCDPISGHTALYWYRQSLGQGLEFLIYFQGNSAPDKSGLPSDRFSAERTGGSVSTLTIQRTQQEDSAVYLCASSLFQADNEQFFGPGTRLTVL.

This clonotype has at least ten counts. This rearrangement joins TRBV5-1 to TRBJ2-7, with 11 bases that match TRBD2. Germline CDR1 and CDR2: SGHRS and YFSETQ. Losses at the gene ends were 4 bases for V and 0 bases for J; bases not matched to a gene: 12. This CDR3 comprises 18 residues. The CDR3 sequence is CASSGGLAGGSSSYEQYF. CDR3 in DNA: TGCGCCAGCAGCGGGGGGCTAGCGGGAGGTTCGAGCTCCTACGAGCAGTACTTC.

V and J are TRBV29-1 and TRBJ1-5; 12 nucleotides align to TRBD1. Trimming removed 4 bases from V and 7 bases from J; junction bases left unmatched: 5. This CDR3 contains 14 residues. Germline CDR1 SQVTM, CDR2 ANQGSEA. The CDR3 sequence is CSVAGTGGDQPQHF. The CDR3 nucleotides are TGCAGCGTTGCCGGGACAGGGGGCGACCAGCCCCAGCATTTT.

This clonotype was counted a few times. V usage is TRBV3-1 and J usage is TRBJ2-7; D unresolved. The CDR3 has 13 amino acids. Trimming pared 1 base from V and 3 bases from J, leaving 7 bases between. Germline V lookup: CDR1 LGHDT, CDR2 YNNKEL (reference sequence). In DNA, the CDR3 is TGTGCCAGCAGCCAAGGGATAAGCTACGAGCAGTACTTC. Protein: CASSQGISYEQYF.

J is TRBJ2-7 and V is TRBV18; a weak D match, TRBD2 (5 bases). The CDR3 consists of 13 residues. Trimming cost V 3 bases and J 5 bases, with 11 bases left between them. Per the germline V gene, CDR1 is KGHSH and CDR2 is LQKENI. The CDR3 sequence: CASSPTRRDEQYF. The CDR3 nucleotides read TGTGCCAGCTCACCTACTAGGCGCGACGAGCAGTACTTC.

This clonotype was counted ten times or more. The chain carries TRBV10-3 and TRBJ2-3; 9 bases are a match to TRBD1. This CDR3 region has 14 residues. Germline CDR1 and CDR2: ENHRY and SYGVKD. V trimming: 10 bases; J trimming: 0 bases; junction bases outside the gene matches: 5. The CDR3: CATLQGASTDTQYF. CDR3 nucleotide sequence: TGTGCCACCCTACAGGGGGCTAGCACAGATACGCAGTATTTT.

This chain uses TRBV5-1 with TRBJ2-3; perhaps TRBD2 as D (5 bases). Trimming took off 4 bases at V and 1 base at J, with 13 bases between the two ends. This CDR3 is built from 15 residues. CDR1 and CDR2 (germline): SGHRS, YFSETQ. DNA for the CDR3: TGCGCCAGCAGCGAGAGGGAGCCTGGCACAGATACGCAGTATTTT. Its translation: CASSEREPGTDTQYF.

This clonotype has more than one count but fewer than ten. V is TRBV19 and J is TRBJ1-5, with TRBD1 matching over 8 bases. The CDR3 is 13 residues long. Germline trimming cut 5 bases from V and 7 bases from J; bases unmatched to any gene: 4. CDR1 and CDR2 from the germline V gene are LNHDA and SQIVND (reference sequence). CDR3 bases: TGTGCCAGTAGTTCGGGACAGGTGCAGCCCCAGCATTTT. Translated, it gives CASSSGQVQPQHF.

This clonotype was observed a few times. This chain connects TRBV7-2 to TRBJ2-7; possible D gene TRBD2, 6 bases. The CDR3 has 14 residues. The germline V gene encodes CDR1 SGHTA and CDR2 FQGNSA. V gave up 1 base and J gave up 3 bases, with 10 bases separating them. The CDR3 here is CASSLEEGLYEQYF. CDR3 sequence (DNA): TGTGCCAGCAGCTTAGAGGAGGGACTCTACGAGCAGTACTTC.

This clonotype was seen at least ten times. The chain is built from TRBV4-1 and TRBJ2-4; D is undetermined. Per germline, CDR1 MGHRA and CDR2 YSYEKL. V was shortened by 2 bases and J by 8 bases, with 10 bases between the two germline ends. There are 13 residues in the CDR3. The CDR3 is CASSQYSGDIQYF. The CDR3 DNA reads TGCGCCAGCAGCCAATACTCTGGGGACATTCAGTACTTC.

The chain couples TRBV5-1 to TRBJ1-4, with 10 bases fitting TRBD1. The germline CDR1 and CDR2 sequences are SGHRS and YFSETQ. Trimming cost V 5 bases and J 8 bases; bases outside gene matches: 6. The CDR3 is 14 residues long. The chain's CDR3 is CASSSPGQGEKLFF. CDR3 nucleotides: TGCGCCAGCAGTTCCCCGGGACAGGGGGAAAAACTGTTTTTT.

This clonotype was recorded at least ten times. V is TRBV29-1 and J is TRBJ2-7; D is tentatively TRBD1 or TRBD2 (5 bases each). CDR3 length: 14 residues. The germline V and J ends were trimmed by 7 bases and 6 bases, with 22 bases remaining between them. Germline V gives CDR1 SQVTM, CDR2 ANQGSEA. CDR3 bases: TGCAGCGCCTTAACTAGGGGTTTTTTGGTCGAGCAGTACTTC. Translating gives CSALTRGFLVEQYF.

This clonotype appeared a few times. CDR3 residues: CASSPQVGYTF. For the CDR3, the DNA is TGTGCCAGCAGCCCGCAGGTCGGCTACACCTTC. The rearrangement joins TRBV7-9 to TRBJ1-2; D gene uncertain. The V and J ends lost 5 bases and 8 bases respectively, with 9 bases between them. The CDR3 has 11 residues. Germline V gene data show CDR1 as SEHNR and CDR2 as FQNEAQ (reference sequence).

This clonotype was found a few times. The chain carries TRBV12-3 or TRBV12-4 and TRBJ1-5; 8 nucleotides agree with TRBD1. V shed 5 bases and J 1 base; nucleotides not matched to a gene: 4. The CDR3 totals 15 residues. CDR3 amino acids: CASSPDRGSNQPQHF. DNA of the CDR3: TGTGCCAGCAGTCCTGACAGGGGAAGCAATCAGCCCCAGCATTTT.

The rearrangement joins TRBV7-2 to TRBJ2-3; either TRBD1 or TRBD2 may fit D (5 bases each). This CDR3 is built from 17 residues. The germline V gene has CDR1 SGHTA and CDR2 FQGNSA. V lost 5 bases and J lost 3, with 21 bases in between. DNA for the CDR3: TGTGCCAGCAGCATAACGGGGCTAGTAATAAGAACAGATACGCAGTATTTT. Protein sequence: CASSITGLVIRTDTQYF.

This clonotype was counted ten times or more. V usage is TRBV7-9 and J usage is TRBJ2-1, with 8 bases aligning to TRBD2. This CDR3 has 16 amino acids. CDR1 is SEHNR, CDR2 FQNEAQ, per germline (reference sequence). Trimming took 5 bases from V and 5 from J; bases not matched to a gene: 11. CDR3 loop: CASSPMGGRSHNEQFF. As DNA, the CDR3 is TGTGCCAGCAGCCCCATGGGCGGGAGGTCTCACAATGAGCAGTTCTTC. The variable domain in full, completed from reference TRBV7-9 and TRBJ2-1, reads DTGVSQNPRHKITKRGQNVTFRCDPISEHNRLYWYRQTLGQGPEFLTYFQNEAQLEKSRLLSDRFSAERPKGSFSTLEIQRTEQGDSAMYLCASSPMGGRSHNEQFFGPGTRLTVL.

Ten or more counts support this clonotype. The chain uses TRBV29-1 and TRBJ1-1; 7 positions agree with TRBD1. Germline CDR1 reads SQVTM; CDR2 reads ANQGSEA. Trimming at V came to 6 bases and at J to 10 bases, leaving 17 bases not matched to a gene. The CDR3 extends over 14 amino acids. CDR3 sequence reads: CSVGSDILNRGAFF. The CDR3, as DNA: TGCAGCGTGGGCTCGGACATATTGAACAGGGGAGCTTTCTTT.

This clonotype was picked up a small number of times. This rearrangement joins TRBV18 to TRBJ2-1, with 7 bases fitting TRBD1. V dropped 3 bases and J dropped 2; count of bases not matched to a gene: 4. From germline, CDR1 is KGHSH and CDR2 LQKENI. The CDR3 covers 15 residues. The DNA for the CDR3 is TGTGCCAGCTCACCTGACAGGGTCCCCTACAATGAGCAGTTCTTC. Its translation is CASSPDRVPYNEQFF.